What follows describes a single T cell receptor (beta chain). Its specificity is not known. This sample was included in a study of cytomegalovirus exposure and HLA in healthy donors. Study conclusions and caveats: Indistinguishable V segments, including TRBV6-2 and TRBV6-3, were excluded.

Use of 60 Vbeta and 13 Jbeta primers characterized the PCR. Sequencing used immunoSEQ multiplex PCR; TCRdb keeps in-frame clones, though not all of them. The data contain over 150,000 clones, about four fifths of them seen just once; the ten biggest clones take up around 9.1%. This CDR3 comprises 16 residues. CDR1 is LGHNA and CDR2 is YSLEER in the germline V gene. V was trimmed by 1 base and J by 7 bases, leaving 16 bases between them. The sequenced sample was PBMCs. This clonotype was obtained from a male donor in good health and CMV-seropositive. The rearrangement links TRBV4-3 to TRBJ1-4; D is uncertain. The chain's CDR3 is CASSQGAGQAGEKLFF. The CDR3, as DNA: TGCGCCAGCAGCCAAGGGGCCGGCCAGGCGGGTGAAAAACTGTTTTTT.